This passage covers 11 T cell receptor beta chains from one sample sequenced in a study of shared clonotypes between healthy human individuals. Method: immunoSEQ multiplex PCR; TCRdb's copy keeps in-frame clones and lacks some. The table records more than 400,000 clones, 90% to 97% of them present only once. The sample consisted of naive CD4+ T cells sorted from blood. Described subset: CD45RA+ positively selected. The receptors derive from a woman under 40 in good health.

The chain couples TRBV18 to TRBJ2-7; D is possibly TRBD1 (6 bases). Germline V lookup: CDR1 KGHSH, CDR2 LQKENI. The CDR3 is 16 residues long. Trimming took 6 bases from V and 2 from J, leaving 20 bases between them. The CDR3 DNA follows: TGTGCCAGCTCCCCAAAGAGTCGGACAGCCACCTACGAGCAGTACTTC. Encoded protein: CASSPKSRTATYEQYF.

The chain couples TRBV7-8 to TRBJ2-1; D might be TRBD2 (6 bases). CDR3 length: 15 amino acids. Germline CDR1 reads SGHVS; CDR2 reads FQNEAQ. Deletions cut 5 bases from V and 8 bases from J, with 19 bases between. The CDR3 is CASSPVGAGYHEQFF. CDR3 bases: TGTGCCAGCAGCCCAGTAGGAGCGGGTTACCATGAGCAGTTCTTC.

V is TRBV4-1 and J is TRBJ2-1; D unresolved. The germline V gene has CDR1 MGHRA and CDR2 YSYEKL. The CDR3 length is 12 residues. Trimming stripped 0 bases from V and 10 bases from J, with 7 bases between. The DNA for the CDR3 is TGCGCCAGCAGCCAAGATTACCCGGAGCAGTTCTTC. Amino acid sequence: CASSQDYPEQFF.

The rearrangement links TRBV28 to TRBJ1-2; D call uncertain. Germline values: CDR1 MDHEN, CDR2 SYDVKM. This CDR3 contains 11 residues. V was clipped by 5 bases and J by 7 bases, with 8 bases between them. CDR3 region: CASSVRGGYTF. The CDR3 nucleotides read TGTGCCAGCAGTGTTCGGGGTGGCTACACCTTC.

CDR3 in DNA: TGTGCCAGTAGTACCCCCGGGACTAGCTACGAGCAGTACTTC. Translation: CASSTPGTSYEQYF. This rearrangement joins TRBV19 to TRBJ2-7; 8 bases align to TRBD2. V was pared by 4 bases and J by 3 bases, with 5 bases of the junction left unmatched. The CDR3 loop spans 14 amino acids. The germline CDR1 and CDR2 sequences are LNHDA and SQIVND (reference sequence). Full variable domain (remainder filled in from reference TRBV19 and TRBJ2-7): DGGITQSPKYLFRKEGQNVTLSCEQNLNHDAMYWYRQDPGQGLRLIYYSQIVNDFQKGDIAEGYSVSREKKESFPLTVTSAQKNPTAFYLCASSTPGTSYEQYFGPGTRLTVT.

CDR3 sequence (DNA): TGTGCCAGCAGTTTCCAACCTAGCGGGAGCTACGAGCAGTACTTC. Amino acids: CASSFQPSGSYEQYF. This chain joins TRBV27 and TRBJ2-7; 10 bases agree with TRBD2. The CDR3 is made up of 15 amino acids. With 3 bases clipped from V and 3 bases from J, the junction kept 5 bases outside the gene matches. Germline V CDR1 and CDR2: MNHEY, SMNVEV (reference sequence).

This chain joins TRBV10-2 and TRBJ1-5; D call uncertain. Trimming took off 9 bases at V and 5 bases at J, with 14 bases between the two ends. Looked up from germline, CDR1 is WSHSY and CDR2 is SAAADI. The CDR3 contains 13 residues. CDR3 residues: CASKPPGDQPQHF. CDR3 bases: TGCGCCAGTAAACCCCCCGGGGATCAGCCCCAGCATTTT.

This clone was detected only once. This chain connects TRBV4-1 to TRBJ2-3, with TRBD2 identical over 13 bases. The germline V gene has CDR1 MGHRA and CDR2 YSYEKL. V shed 6 bases, J shed 8 bases, and the junction held 26 bases outside the gene matches. CDR3 length: 21 residues. DNA of the CDR3: TGCGCCAGCAGTCCTCACCTCCCCCCGGGACTAGCGGGACCCCAGGCGGGTACGCAGTATTTT. This translates into CASSPHLPPGLAGPQAGTQYF.

The chain employs TRBV4-1 and TRBJ1-4; the D gene is possibly TRBD1 (5 bases). V lost 0 bases and J lost 10, with 15 bases in between. CDR1 and CDR2 from the germline V gene are MGHRA and YSYEKL. The CDR3 consists of 15 residues. CDR3: CASSQEAGRGAKLFF. In DNA, the CDR3 is TGCGCCAGCAGCCAAGAGGCAGGGAGAGGGGCAAAACTGTTTTTT.

Of note for this clone: Distinct nucleotide sequences in the sample also encode this CDR3. V is TRBV5-1 and J is TRBJ2-2; D is unclear. The CDR3 has 13 amino acids. Trimming removed 4 bases from V and 2 bases from J, with 6 bases in between. Germline V gives CDR1 SGHRS, CDR2 YFSETQ. CDR3 protein: CASSLRNTGELFF. CDR3 DNA sequence: TGCGCCAGCAGCCTACGCAACACCGGGGAGCTGTTTTTT.

V and J are TRBV19 and TRBJ2-1, with D maybe TRBD2 (6 bases). Per the germline V gene, CDR1 is LNHDA and CDR2 is SQIVND (reference sequence). The CDR3 has 16 amino acids. The V gene lost 3 bases and the J gene lost 0 bases, with 12 bases spanning the gap. The CDR3 DNA is TGTGCCAGTAGTATTCTAGCGCTGAGCTCCTACAATGAGCAGTTCTTC. Protein: CASSILALSSYNEQFF.